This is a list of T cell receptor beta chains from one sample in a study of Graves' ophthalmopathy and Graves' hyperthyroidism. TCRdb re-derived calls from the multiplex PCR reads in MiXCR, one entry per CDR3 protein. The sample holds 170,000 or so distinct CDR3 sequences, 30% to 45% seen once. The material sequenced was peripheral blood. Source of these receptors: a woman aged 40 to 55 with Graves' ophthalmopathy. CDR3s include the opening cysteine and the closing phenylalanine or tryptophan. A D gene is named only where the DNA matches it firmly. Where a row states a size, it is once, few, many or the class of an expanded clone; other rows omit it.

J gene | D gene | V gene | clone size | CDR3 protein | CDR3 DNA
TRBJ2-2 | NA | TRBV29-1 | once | CSVEFGHLNTGELFF | TGCAGCGTTGAATTCGGACACCTTAACACCGGGGAGCTGTTTTTT
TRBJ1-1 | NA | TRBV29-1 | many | CSVSGGRSSAAFF | TGCAGCGTCTCCGGAGGGCGGAGCAGCGCAGCTTTCTTT
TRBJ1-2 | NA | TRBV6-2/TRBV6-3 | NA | CASKEIRNYGYTF | TGTGCCAGCAAAGAGATACGGAACTATGGCTACACCTTC
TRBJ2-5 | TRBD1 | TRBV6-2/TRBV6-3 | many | CASSSTGAQETQYF | TGTGCCAGCAGTTCGACAGGGGCCCAAGAGACCCAGTACTTC
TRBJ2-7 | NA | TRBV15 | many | CTTSTTLAEQYF | TGTACCACCAGCACCACTCTAGCCGAGCAGTACTTC
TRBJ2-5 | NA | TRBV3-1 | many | CASSQRETQYF | TGTGCCAGCAGCCAAAGGGAGACCCAGTACTTC
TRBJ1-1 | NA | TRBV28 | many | CASSPLKTTTTEALF | TGTGCCAGCAGCCCCTTGAAGACAACGACTACTGAAGCTCTCTTT
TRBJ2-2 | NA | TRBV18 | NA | CASSPGIPDTGELFF | TGTGCCAGCTCACCCGGGATCCCCGACACCGGGGAGCTGTTTTTT
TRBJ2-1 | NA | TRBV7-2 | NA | CASSYSAKFASYNEQFF | TGTGCCAGCAGTTACTCGGCTAAGTTTGCCTCCTACAATGAGCAGTTCTTC
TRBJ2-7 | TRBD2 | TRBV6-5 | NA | CASGNGGGAEQYF | TGTGCCAGCGGTAACGGGGGAGGGGCCGAGCAGTACTTC
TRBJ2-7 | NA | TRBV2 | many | CASCLGEGPYEQYF | TGTGCCAGCTGCCTGGGTGAGGGTCCCTACGAGCAGTACTTC
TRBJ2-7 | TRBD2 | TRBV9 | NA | CASSVEAGGREQYF | TGTGCCAGCAGCGTAGAGGCGGGGGGCCGCGAGCAGTACTTC
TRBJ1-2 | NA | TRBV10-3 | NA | CAISEGTLSYGYTF | TGTGCCATCAGTGAGGGGACACTTAGCTATGGCTACACCTTC
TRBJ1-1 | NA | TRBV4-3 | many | CASSQVQGTEAFF | TGCGCCAGCAGCCAAGTCCAGGGCACTGAAGCTTTCTTT
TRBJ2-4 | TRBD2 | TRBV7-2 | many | CASSLAKSKAGNYIQYF | TGTGCCAGCAGCTTAGCGAAAAGCAAAGCGGGAAATTACATTCAGTACTTC
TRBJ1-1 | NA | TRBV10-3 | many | CATQATNTEAFF | TGTGCCACCCAGGCTACTAACACTGAAGCTTTCTTT
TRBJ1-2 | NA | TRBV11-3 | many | CASSPIGTYGYTF | TGTGCCAGCAGCCCGATAGGCACCTATGGCTACACCTTC
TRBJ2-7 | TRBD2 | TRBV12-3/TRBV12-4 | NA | CASSSPQLAGTYEQYF | TGTGCCAGCAGTTCACCTCAACTAGCGGGGACCTACGAGCAGTACTTC
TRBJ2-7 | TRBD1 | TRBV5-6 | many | CASSLLQGAYEQYF | TGTGCCAGCAGCTTGCTTCAGGGGGCTTACGAGCAGTACTTC
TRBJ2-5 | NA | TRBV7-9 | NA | CASSPRLVQETQYF | TGTGCCAGCAGTCCCCGACTAGTCCAAGAGACCCAGTACTTC
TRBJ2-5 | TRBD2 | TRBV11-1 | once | CASRLATEETQYF | TGTGCCAGCAGACTAGCGACAGAAGAGACCCAGTACTTC
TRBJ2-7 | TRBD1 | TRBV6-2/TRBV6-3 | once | CAGGGQGSYEQYF | TGTGCCGGCGGTGGACAGGGGTCCTACGAGCAGTACTTC
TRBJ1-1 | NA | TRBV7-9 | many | CASSSGLGYTEAFF | TGTGCCAGCAGCTCAGGGTTGGGGTACACTGAAGCTTTCTTT
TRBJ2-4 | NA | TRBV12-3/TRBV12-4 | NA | CASSFRGQNIQYF | TGTGCCAGCAGTTTCAGGGGTCAAAACATTCAGTACTTC
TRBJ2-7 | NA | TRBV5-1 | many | CASSPGQTSYEQYF | TGCGCCAGCAGCCCCGGACAGACCTCCTACGAGCAGTACTTC
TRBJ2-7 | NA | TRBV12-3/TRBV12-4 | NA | CASSYGSSYEQYF | TGTGCCAGCAGTTACGGCTCGTCCTACGAGCAGTACTTC
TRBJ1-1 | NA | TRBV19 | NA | CASSIGPANTEAFF | TGTGCCAGTAGTATCGGACCGGCGAACACTGAAGCTTTCTTT
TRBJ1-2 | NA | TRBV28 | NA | CASSSWRGYTF | TGTGCCAGCAGCTCCTGGCGGGGCTACACCTTC
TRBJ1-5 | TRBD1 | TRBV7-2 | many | CASSLSNRGVGPQHF | TGTGCCAGCAGCTTATCGAACAGGGGGGTGGGGCCCCAGCATTTT
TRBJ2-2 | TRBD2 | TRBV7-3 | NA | CASSLRMNSGSFSTGELFF | TGTGCCAGCAGCTTAAGGATGAATAGCGGGAGTTTTAGCACCGGGGAGCTGTTTTTT
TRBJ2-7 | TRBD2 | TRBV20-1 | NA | CSSGSSPYEQYF | TGCAGTAGCGGGAGCTCTCCTTATGAGCAGTACTTC
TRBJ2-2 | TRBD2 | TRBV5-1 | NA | CASTPTSGIAGELFF | TGCGCCAGCACCCCGACTAGCGGGATCGCCGGGGAGCTGTTTTTT
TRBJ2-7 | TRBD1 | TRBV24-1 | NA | CATAQGAGYEQYF | TGTGCCACCGCACAGGGGGCAGGCTACGAGCAGTACTTC
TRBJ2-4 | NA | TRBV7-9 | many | CASSPLIRQNIQYF | TGTGCCAGCAGTCCTCTTATTAGGCAAAACATTCAGTACTTC
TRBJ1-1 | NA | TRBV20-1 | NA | CSGNEGSNTEAFF | TGCAGCGGGAACGAGGGGTCGAACACTGAAGCTTTCTTT
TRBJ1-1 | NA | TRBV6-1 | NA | CATHPQGRAEAFF | TGTGCCACGCACCCTCAGGGGAGGGCTGAAGCTTTCTTT
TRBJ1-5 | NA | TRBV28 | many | CASRANTGNNQPQHF | TGTGCCAGCAGGGCGAACACGGGAAACAATCAGCCCCAGCATTTT
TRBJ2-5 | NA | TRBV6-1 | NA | CASGPSGFQETQYF | TGTGCCAGCGGGCCCAGCGGTTTCCAAGAGACCCAGTACTTC
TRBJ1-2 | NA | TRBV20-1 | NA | CSASMAYGYTF | TGCAGTGCCTCGATGGCCTATGGCTACACCTTC
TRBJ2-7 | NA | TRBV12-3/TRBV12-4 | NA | CASSPDRGSSYEQYF | TGTGCCAGCAGCCCTGACAGAGGGAGCTCCTACGAGCAGTACTTC
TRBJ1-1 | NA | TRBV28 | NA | CASITRGVNTEAFF | TGTGCCAGCATCACCCGAGGAGTGAACACTGAAGCTTTCTTT
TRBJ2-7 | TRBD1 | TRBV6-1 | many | CASSNRDRGSYEQYF | TGTGCCAGCAGCAACCGGGACAGGGGCTCCTACGAGCAGTACTTC
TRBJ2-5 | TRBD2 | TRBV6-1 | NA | CASSISGGPTGEETQYF | TGTGCCAGCAGTATTAGCGGGGGGCCCACCGGGGAAGAGACCCAGTACTTC
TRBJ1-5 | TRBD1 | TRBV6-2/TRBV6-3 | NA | CASAGQAGQPQHF | TGTGCCAGCGCCGGACAGGCGGGGCAGCCCCAGCATTTT
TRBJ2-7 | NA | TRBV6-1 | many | CASSPARSSYEQYF | TGTGCCAGCAGCCCCGCACGGAGCTCCTACGAGCAGTACTTC
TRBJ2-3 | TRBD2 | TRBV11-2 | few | CASSPGLAGSTDTQYF | TGTGCCAGCAGCCCTGGACTAGCGGGTAGCACAGATACGCAGTATTTT
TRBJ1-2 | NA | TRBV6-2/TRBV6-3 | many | CASTDSYGYTF | TGTGCCAGCACAGACAGCTATGGCTACACCTTC
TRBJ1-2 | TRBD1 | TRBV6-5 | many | CASGRDRVYGYTF | TGTGCCAGCGGCCGGGACAGGGTTTATGGCTACACCTTC
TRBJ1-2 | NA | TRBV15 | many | CATSSGESVYGYTF | TGTGCCACCAGCTCGGGAGAAAGCGTCTATGGCTACACCTTC
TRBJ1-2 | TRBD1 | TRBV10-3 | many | CAISELDRSNYGYTF | TGTGCCATCAGTGAGTTGGACAGGAGCAACTATGGCTACACCTTC
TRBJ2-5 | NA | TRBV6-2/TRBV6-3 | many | CASSRQEETQYF | TGTGCCAGCAGTCGACAGGAAGAGACCCAGTACTTC
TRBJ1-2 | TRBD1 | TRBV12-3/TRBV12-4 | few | CASSSFRQGLYGYTF | TGTGCCAGCAGTTCCTTCCGACAGGGGCTATATGGCTACACCTTC